This T cell receptor beta chain was captured in a study of blood T cell repertoires in COVID-19. The overall study: The analysed material was cDNA or gDNA that came from T cells, B-cell-depleted T cells, or PBMCs.

The CDR3 extends over 16 amino acids. Trimming pared 2 bases from V and 2 bases from J, leaving 14 bases between. Germline V lookup: CDR1 SEHNR, CDR2 FQNEAQ (reference sequence). Study processing details: How many nucleated cells were present was estimated from reference gene primer amplification. Produced via immunoSEQ multiplex PCR; TCRdb's table is partial and in-frame only. D and trimming come from the DNA, and the V and J calls and clone size come from that table. Among about 400,000 clones, roughly 90% were seen once, and the ten largest hold 1.4%. The TCR comes from a woman in her twenties or thirties with active or convalescent COVID-19. V usage is TRBV7-9 and J usage is TRBJ2-3; D is possibly TRBD2 (7 bases). The sample comprised peripheral blood. The CDR3: CASSLSMGGPTDTQYF. The CDR3 coding sequence is TGTGCCAGCAGCTTATCTATGGGGGGGCCCACAGATACGCAGTATTTT.